Reported below is one T cell receptor beta chain. The antigen is undetermined. Since all of the isolated RNA was reverse transcribed, expressed TCRB transcripts were what got sequenced. The protocol was immunoSEQ multiplex PCR, while the TCRdb copy is restricted to in-frame clones and leaves out a portion. Of 100,000 to 150,000 clones in the sample, about 10% were seen once. The data originate from a study of beta chain features in type 1 diabetes. Study-level findings and limits: In all four CD4+ subsets, TCRB CDR3 length was significantly, moderately reduced in type 1 diabetes.

The germline CDR1 and CDR2 sequences are SEHNR and FQNEAQ (reference sequence). Trimming removed 4 bases from V and 5 bases from J, with 18 bases in between. This CDR3 is built from 15 residues. The clonotype comes from a man aged 30 to 45 with type 1 diabetes. J is TRBJ2-7 and V is TRBV7-9; D is undetermined. Sequenced material: central memory CD4+ T cells from blood. The CDR3 is CASSSGDLADNEQYF. CDR3 bases: TGTGCCAGCAGCTCCGGAGACTTAGCCGATAACGAGCAGTACTTC. Full variable domain (remainder filled in from reference TRBV7-9 and TRBJ2-7): DTGVSQNPRHKITKRGQNVTFRCDPISEHNRLYWYRQTLGQGPEFLTYFQNEAQLEKSRLLSDRFSAERPKGSFSTLEIQRTEQGDSAMYLCASSSGDLADNEQYFGPGTRLTVT.